This T cell receptor beta chain was identified during a study of regulatory T cells in long-lasting Graves disease. Looking at the study overall: Antithyroid drug intake by newly diagnosed Graves' patients had lasted under 3 months.

For TCR beta, libraries came from iRepertoire HTBI primers and Arm-PCR of CDR3 regions. TCRdb ran MiXCR on the multiplex PCR reads and lists one entry per CDR3 protein. The sample records some 410,000 distinct CDR3 sequences, roughly 15% being singletons. This clonotype was seen many times. Its target is unknown. Whole-study results and caveats: Preferential use of TRBV28, TRBJ1-2 and TRBJ2-5 was seen in persistent disease.

Time point here: newly diagnosed GD, antithyroid drugs for less than 3 months. The TCR library was prepared using RNA isolated from PBMCs. Germline V gene sequence: CDR1 SGHTS, CDR2 YDEGEE. The CDR3 contains 15 residues. With V trimmed by 4 bases and J by 12 bases, 15 bases remained unmatched. The same data also went into a second study, on T cells in Graves' hyperthyroidism and ophthalmopathy. Per that paper: When the TCR CDR3 underwent first-round RT-PCR, the HTBI primer set was used.

The clonotype was recovered from a woman between 25 and 40 years old with Graves disease. This chain uses TRBV5-8 with TRBJ1-4, with 7 bases fitting TRBD1. The sample here was peripheral blood mononuclear cells (PBMCs), taken at new diagnosis, from a patient treated with antithyroid drugs. In DNA, the CDR3 is TGTGCCAGCAGCCTGGGACAGAACCGAAACGGGGAACTGTTTTTT. Its translation: CASSLGQNRNGELFF.